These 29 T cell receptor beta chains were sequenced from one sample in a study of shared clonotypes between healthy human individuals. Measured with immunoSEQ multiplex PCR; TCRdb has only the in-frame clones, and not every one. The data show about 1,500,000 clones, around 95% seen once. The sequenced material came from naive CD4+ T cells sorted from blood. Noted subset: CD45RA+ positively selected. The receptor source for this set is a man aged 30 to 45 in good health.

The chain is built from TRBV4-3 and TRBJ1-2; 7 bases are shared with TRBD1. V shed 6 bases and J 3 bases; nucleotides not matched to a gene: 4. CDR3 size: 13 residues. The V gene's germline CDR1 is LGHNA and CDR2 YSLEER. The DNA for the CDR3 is TGCGCCAGCAGTCGCACAGGGGACTATGGCTACACCTTC. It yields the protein CASSRTGDYGYTF.

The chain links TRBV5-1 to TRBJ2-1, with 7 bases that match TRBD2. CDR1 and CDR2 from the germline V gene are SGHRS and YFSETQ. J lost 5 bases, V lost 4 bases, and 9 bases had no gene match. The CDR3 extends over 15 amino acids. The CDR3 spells CASSQFGGRHNEQFF. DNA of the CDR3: TGCGCCAGCAGCCAATTCGGCGGGAGACACAATGAGCAGTTCTTC. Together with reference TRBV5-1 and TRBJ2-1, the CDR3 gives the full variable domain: KAGVTQTPRYLIKTRGQQVTLSCSPISGHRSVSWYQQTPGQGLQFLFEYFSETQRNKGNFPGRFSGRQFSNSRSEMNVSTLELGDSALYLCASSQFGGRHNEQFFGPGTRLTVL.

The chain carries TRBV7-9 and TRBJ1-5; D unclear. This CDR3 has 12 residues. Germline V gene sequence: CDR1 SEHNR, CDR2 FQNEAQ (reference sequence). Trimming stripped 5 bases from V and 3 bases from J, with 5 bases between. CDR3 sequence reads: CASSQNNQPQHF. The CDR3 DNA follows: TGTGCCAGCAGCCAGAACAATCAGCCCCAGCATTTT. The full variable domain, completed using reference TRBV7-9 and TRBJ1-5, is DTGVSQNPRHKITKRGQNVTFRCDPISEHNRLYWYRQTLGQGPEFLTYFQNEAQLEKSRLLSDRFSAERPKGSFSTLEIQRTEQGDSAMYLCASSQNNQPQHFGDGTRLSIL.

CDR3: CASSLLLETQYF. In nucleotides, the CDR3 is TGTGCCAGCAGTTTATTACTAGAGACCCAGTACTTC. V and J are TRBV28 and TRBJ2-5; D not certain. The length of the CDR3 is 12 residues. Trimming left V 1 base short and J 4 bases short, with 4 bases between. The germline V gene encodes CDR1 MDHEN and CDR2 SYDVKM.

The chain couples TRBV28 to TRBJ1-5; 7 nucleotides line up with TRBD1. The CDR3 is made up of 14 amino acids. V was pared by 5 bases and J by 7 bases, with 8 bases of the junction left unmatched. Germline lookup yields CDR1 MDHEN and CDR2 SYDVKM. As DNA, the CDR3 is TGTGCCAGCAGTCCGGGGACAGCCGCCCAGCCCCAGCATTTT. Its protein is CASSPGTAAQPQHF.

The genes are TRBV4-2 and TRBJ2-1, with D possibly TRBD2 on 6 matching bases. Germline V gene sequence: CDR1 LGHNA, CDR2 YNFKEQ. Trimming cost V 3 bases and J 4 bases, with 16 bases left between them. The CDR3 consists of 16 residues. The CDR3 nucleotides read TGTGCCAGCAGCCATTACGGCGGGACGCCATACAATGAGCAGTTCTTC. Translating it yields CASSHYGGTPYNEQFF.

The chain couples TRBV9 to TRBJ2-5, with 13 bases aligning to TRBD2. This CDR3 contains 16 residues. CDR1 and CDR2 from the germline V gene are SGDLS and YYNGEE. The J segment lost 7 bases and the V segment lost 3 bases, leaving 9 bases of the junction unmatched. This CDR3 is CASSAWTSGSVRTQYF. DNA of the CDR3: TGTGCCAGCAGCGCATGGACTAGCGGGAGTGTGCGGACCCAGTACTTC. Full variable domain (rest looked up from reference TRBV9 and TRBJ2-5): DSGVTQTPKHLITATGQRVTLRCSPRSGDLSVYWYQQSLDQGLQFLIQYYNGEERAKGNILERFSAQQFPDLHSELNLSSLELGDSALYFCASSAWTSGSVRTQYFGPGTRLLVL.

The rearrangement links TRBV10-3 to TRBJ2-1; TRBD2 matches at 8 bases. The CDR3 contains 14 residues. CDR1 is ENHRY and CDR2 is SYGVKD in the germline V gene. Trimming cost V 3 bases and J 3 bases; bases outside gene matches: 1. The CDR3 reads CAISELADYNEQFF. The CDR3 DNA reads TGTGCCATCAGTGAACTAGCGGACTACAATGAGCAGTTCTTC.

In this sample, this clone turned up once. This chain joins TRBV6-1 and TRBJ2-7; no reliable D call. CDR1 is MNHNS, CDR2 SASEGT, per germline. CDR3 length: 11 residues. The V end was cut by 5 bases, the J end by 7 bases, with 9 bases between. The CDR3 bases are TGTGCCAGCAGTTTCGTGGGGGAGCAGTACTTC. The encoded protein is CASSFVGEQYF.

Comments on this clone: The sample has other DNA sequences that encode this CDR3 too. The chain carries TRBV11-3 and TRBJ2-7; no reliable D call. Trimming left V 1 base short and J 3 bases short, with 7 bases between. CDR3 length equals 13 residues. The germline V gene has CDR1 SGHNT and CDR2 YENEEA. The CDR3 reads CASSLGIDYEQYF. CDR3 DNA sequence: TGTGCCAGCAGCTTAGGGATCGACTACGAGCAGTACTTC. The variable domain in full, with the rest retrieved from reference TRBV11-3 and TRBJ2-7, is EAGVVQSPRYKIIEKKQPVAFWCNPISGHNTLYWYLQNLGQGPELLIRYENEEAVDDSQLPKDRFSAERLKGVDSTLKIQPAELGDSAVYLCASSLGIDYEQYFGPGTRLTVT.

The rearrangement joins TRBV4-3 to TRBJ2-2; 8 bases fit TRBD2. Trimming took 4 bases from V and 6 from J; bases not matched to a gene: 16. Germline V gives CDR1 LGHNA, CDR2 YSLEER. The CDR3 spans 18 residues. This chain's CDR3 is CASSLGAAGALGPGELFF. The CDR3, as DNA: TGCGCCAGCAGCCTGGGGGCAGCGGGAGCCCTGGGTCCCGGGGAGCTGTTTTTT.

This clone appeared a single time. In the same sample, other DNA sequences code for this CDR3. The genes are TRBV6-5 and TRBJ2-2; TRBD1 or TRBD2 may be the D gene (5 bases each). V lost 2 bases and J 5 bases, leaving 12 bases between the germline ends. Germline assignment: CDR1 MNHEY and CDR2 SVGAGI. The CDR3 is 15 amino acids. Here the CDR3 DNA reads TGTGCCAGCAGTTACAGCGGCAGGGCTACCGGGGAGCTGTTTTTT. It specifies CASSYSGRATGELFF.

The CDR3 loop is CASSQDLQGRFNEQFF. CDR3 nucleotide sequence: TGCGCCAGCAGCCAAGATTTACAGGGGCGATTCAATGAGCAGTTCTTC. This chain connects TRBV4-3 to TRBJ2-1; 7 bases line up with TRBD1. J lost 6 bases, V lost 0 bases, and 8 bases had no gene match. This CDR3 has 16 amino acids. Germline V gene sequence: CDR1 LGHNA, CDR2 YSLEER.

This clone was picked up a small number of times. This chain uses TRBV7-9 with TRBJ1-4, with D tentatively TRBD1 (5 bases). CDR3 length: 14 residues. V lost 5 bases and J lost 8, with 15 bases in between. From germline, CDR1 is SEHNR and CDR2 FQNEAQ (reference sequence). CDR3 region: CASSPQRGREKLFF. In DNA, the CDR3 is TGTGCCAGCAGCCCCCAAAGGGGACGGGAAAAACTGTTTTTT.

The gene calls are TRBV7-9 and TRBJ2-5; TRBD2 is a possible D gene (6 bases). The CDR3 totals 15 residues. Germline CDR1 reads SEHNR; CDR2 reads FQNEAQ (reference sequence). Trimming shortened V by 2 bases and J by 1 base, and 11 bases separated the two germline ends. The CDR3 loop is CASSLWAGIQETQYF. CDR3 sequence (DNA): TGTGCCAGCAGCTTATGGGCGGGAATCCAAGAGACCCAGTACTTC.

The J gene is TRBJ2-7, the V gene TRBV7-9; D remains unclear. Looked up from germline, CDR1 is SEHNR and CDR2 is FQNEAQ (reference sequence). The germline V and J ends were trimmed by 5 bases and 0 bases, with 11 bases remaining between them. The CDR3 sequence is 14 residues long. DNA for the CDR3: TGTGCCAGCAGCCAACGGGCTTCCTCCTACGAGCAGTACTTC. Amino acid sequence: CASSQRASSYEQYF.

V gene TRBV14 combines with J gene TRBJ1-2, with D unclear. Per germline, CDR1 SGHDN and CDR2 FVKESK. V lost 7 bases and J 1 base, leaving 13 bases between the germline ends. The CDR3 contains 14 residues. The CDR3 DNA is TGTGCCAGCACCCGAGATAGGATTAACTATGGCTACACCTTC. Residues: CASTRDRINYGYTF.

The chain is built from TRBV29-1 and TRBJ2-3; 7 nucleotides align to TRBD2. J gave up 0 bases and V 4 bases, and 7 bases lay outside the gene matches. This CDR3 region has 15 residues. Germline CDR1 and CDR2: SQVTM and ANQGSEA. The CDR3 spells CSVAYSGSSTDTQYF. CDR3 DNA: TGCAGCGTTGCCTATAGCGGGTCTAGCACAGATACGCAGTATTTT.

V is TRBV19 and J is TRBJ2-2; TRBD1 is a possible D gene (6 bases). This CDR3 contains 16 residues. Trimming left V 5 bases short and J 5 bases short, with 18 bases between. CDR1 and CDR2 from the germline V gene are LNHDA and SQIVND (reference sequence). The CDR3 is CASSLFIGGMTGELFF. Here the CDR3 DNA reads TGTGCCAGTAGTCTCTTCATAGGGGGAATGACCGGGGAGCTGTTTTTT.

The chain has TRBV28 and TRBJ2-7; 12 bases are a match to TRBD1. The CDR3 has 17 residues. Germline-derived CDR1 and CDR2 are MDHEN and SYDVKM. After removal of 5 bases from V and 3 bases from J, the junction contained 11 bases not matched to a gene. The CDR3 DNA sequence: TGTGCCAGCAGTCCTGGGGGACGGGACAGGGGGCGCTACGAGCAGTACTTC. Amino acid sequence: CASSPGGRDRGRYEQYF.

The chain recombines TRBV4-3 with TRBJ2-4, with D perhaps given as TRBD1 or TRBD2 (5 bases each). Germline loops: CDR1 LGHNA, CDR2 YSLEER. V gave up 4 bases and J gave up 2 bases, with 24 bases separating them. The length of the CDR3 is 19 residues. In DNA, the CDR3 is TGCGCCAGCAGCCCCGACTCGGGGAGAGCGCAGGGTTCCAAAAACATTCAGTACTTC. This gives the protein CASSPDSGRAQGSKNIQYF.

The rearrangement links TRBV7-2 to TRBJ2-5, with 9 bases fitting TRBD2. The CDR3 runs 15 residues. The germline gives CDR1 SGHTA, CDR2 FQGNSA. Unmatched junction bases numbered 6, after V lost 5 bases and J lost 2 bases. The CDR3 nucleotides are TGTGCCAGCAGCCGCGGGGGGGCGGAACAAGAGACCCAGTACTTC. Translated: CASSRGGAEQETQYF. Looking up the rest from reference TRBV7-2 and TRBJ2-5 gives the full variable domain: GAGVSQSPSNKVTEKGKDVELRCDPISGHTALYWYRQSLGQGLEFLIYFQGNSAPDKSGLPSDRFSAERTGGSVSTLTIQRTQQEDSAVYLCASSRGGAEQETQYFGPGTRLLVL.

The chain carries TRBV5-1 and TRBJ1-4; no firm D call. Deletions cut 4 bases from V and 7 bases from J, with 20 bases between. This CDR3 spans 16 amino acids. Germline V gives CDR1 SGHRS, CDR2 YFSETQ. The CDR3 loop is CASSPDRLTTGEKLFF. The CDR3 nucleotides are TGCGCCAGCAGCCCTGATCGCCTGACGACGGGTGAAAAACTGTTTTTT.

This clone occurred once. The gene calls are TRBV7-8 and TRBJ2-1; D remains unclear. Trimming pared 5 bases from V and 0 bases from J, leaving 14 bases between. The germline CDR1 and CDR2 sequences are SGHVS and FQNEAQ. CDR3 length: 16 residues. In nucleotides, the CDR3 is TGTGCCAGCAGCCCCCGCGGCATAAGCTCCTACAATGAGCAGTTCTTC. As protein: CASSPRGISSYNEQFF.

The CDR3 DNA reads as TGTGCCAGCTCAGGCCCCGGGAGGGGCACTGAAGCTTTCTTT. Translating gives CASSGPGRGTEAFF. V is TRBV18 and J is TRBJ1-1; TRBD1 might be the D (5 bases). V gave up 5 bases and J gave up 4 bases, with 14 bases separating them. CDR3 length equals 14 residues. Germline V gives CDR1 KGHSH, CDR2 LQKENI.

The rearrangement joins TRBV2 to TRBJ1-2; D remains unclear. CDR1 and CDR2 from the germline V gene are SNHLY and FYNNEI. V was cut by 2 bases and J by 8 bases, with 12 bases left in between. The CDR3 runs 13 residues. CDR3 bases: TGTGCCAGCAGTGAAATTTTAGAGGGAGGCTACACCTTC. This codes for CASSEILEGGYTF.

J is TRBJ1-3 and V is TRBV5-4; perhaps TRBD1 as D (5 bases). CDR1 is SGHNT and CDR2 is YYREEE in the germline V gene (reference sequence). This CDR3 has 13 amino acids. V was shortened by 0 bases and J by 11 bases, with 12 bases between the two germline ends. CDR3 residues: CASSLEPQGAIYF. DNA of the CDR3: TGTGCCAGCAGCTTGGAACCTCAAGGGGCCATATATTTT.

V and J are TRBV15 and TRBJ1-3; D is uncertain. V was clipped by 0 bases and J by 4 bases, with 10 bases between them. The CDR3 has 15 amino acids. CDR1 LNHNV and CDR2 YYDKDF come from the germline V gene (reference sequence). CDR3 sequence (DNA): TGTGCCACCAGCAGAGATCGAGTGTCCGGAAACACCATATATTTT. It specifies CATSRDRVSGNTIYF.

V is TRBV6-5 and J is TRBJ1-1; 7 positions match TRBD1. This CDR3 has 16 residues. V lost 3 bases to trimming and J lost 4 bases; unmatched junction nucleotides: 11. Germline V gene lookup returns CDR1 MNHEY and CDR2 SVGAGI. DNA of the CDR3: TGTGCCAGCAGTTATCGGACAGGTGATGGGGTCACTGAAGCTTTCTTT. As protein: CASSYRTGDGVTEAFF.